The 31 T cell receptor beta chains in this list originate from one sample, sequenced in a study of immune cell composition in non-small cell lung cancer. The repertoire was sequenced with immunoSEQ multiplex PCR; TCRdb's copy has only in-frame clones and lacks some. This sample has nearly 6,000 clones; 70% to 90% occur once, and the top ten carry roughly 6%. The normal lung sample lay at least 3 cm, and maximally far, from the tumour. The sequencing sample was made of non-adjacent lung tissue. The receptors were sampled from a human donor with non-small cell lung cancer.

The chain has TRBV10-3 and TRBJ1-3, with 11 bases matching TRBD1. Germline CDR1 is ENHRY and CDR2 is SYGVKD. The CDR3 sequence is 14 residues long. V shed 6 bases and J 4 bases; nucleotides not matched to a gene: 2. CDR3 loop: CAIRDRGRGNTIYF. The CDR3 coding sequence is TGTGCCATCAGGGACAGGGGGCGCGGAAACACCATATATTTT.

The V gene is TRBV9, the J gene TRBJ2-2; 8 bases align to TRBD2. In germline, CDR1 is SGDLS, CDR2 YYNGEE. J was trimmed by 5 bases and V by 3 bases; bases with no gene match: 9. This CDR3 comprises 16 residues. CDR3 protein: CASSGRQRELTGELFF. The CDR3 DNA sequence: TGTGCCAGCAGCGGGCGCCAGCGGGAGTTGACCGGGGAGCTGTTTTTT.

The chain couples TRBV7-6 to TRBJ2-3, with a tentative D call TRBD1 (6 bases). Germline V gene lookup returns CDR1 SGHVS and CDR2 FNYEAQ. Trimming took off 2 bases at V and 2 bases at J, with 8 bases between the two ends. This CDR3 is built from 14 residues. The CDR3 DNA follows: TGTGCCAGCAGCTTAAGACAGGCCACAGATACGCAGTATTTT. This codes for CASSLRQATDTQYF.

V is TRBV7-9 and J is TRBJ2-1; the match to TRBD1 covers 7 bases. Trimming took 3 bases from V and 3 from J; bases not matched to a gene: 5. CDR3 size: 15 residues. CDR1 and CDR2 from the germline V gene are SEHNR and FQNEAQ (reference sequence). CDR3 residues: CASSFPAGGYNEQFF. CDR3 DNA sequence: TGTGCCAGCAGCTTTCCGGCAGGGGGCTACAATGAGCAGTTCTTC.

This sequence joins TRBV30 and TRBJ2-5, with D perhaps matching TRBD2 (6 bases). CDR1 GTSNPN and CDR2 SVGIG come from the germline V gene (reference sequence). Trimming shortened V by 0 bases and J by 4 bases, and 12 bases separated the two germline ends. This CDR3 comprises 14 residues. CDR3: CAWSVPVRGETQYF. CDR3 nucleotide sequence: TGTGCCTGGAGTGTACCGGTGCGGGGAGAGACCCAGTACTTC.

V and J are TRBV19 and TRBJ2-7, with TRBD1 matching over 7 bases. V trimming: 3 bases; J trimming: 0 bases; junction bases outside the gene matches: 8. The CDR3 extends over 16 amino acids. Germline V gene data show CDR1 as LNHDA and CDR2 as SQIVND (reference sequence). CDR3 sequence reads: CASSMRGTESSYEQYF. CDR3 sequence (DNA): TGTGCCAGTAGTATGAGGGGGACAGAAAGCTCCTACGAGCAGTACTTC.

This rearrangement joins TRBV7-3 to TRBJ1-1; D possibly corresponds to TRBD1 (5 bases). The CDR3 covers 14 residues. CDR1 is SGHTA, CDR2 FQGTGA, per germline. V was trimmed by 5 bases and J by 4 bases, leaving 14 bases between them. This chain's CDR3 is CASSQGRGSTEAFF. For the CDR3, the DNA is TGTGCCAGCAGCCAAGGACGGGGGAGCACTGAAGCTTTCTTT.

CDR3 nucleotide sequence: TGTGCCAGCTCACCACCCGGGAACGGGGCCAACGTCCTGACTTTC. Translating gives CASSPPGNGANVLTF. The V and J genes are TRBV18 and TRBJ2-6; D might be TRBD2 (5 bases). Germline values: CDR1 KGHSH, CDR2 LQKENI. This CDR3 spans 15 amino acids. V lost 0 bases to trimming and J lost 4 bases, with 7 bases between them.

The chain recombines TRBV7-9 with TRBJ1-1; a possible D gene is TRBD1 (6 bases). CDR1 and CDR2 (germline): SEHNR, FQNEAQ (reference sequence). V was clipped by 5 bases and J by 0 bases, with 13 bases between them. This CDR3 contains 15 residues. CDR3 amino acids: CASSPPQGMNTEAFF. The DNA for the CDR3 is TGTGCCAGCAGCCCGCCACAGGGAATGAACACTGAAGCTTTCTTT.

V and J are TRBV7-6 and TRBJ2-3; 7 bases line up with TRBD2. This CDR3 has 15 amino acids. The germline gives CDR1 SGHVS, CDR2 FNYEAQ. V lost 5 bases to trimming and J lost 0 bases; unmatched junction nucleotides: 5. The CDR3 region has the DNA TGTGCCAGCAGCGTCGGGGGGACTAGCACAGATACGCAGTATTTT. This codes for CASSVGGTSTDTQYF.

The rearrangement joins TRBV6-6 to TRBJ2-3; 7 nucleotides match TRBD1. Looked up from germline, CDR1 is MNHNY and CDR2 is SVGAGI (reference sequence). V shed 4 bases and J 3 bases; nucleotides not matched to a gene: 7. The CDR3 has 15 residues. CDR3 region: CASSSDRVRTDTQYF. For the CDR3, the DNA is TGTGCCAGCAGTTCCGACAGGGTGAGAACAGATACGCAGTATTTT.

J is TRBJ1-5 and V is TRBV19; D might be TRBD1 (6 bases). Germline loops: CDR1 LNHDA, CDR2 SQIVND (reference sequence). This CDR3 contains 12 residues. The V and J ends lost 6 bases and 5 bases respectively, with 8 bases between them. The CDR3 nucleotides are TGTGCCAGTAGCAGGGGCGATCAGCCCCAGCATTTT. Its translation: CASSRGDQPQHF.

The chain is built from TRBV14 and TRBJ2-7, with D tentatively TRBD2 (6 bases). V gave up 4 bases and J gave up 4 bases, with 11 bases separating them. This CDR3 has 13 amino acids. Germline V gene data show CDR1 as SGHDN and CDR2 as FVKESK. CDR3 DNA: TGTGCCAGCAGCCGAATGGGAGGATACGAGCAGTACTTC. It yields the protein CASSRMGGYEQYF. The complete variable domain, with remaining parts taken from reference TRBV14 and TRBJ2-7, reads EAGVTQFPSHSVIEKGQTVTLRCDPISGHDNLYWYRRVMGKEIKFLLHFVKESKQDESGMPNNRFLAERTGGTYSTLKVQPAELEDSGVYFCASSRMGGYEQYFGPGTRLTVT.

The chain recombines TRBV6-5 with TRBJ1-3; D perhaps matches TRBD1 (5 bases). Deletions cut 7 bases from V and 0 bases from J, with 13 bases between. The CDR3 is 15 amino acids. Per germline, CDR1 MNHEY and CDR2 SVGAGI. In DNA, the CDR3 is TGTGCCAGCAAGCTAGGGGTCGCCTCTGGAAACACCATATATTTT. It codes for CASKLGVASGNTIYF.

The genes are TRBV7-3 and TRBJ2-1; D may be TRBD2 (6 bases). This CDR3 is 14 amino acids long. The V gene lost 5 bases and the J gene lost 9 bases, with 17 bases spanning the gap. Germline V gene sequence: CDR1 SGHTA, CDR2 FQGTGA. The CDR3 loop is CASSEDYSRREQFF. CDR3 bases: TGTGCCAGCAGCGAGGACTACTCTCGGCGTGAGCAGTTCTTC.

This chain joins TRBV5-1 and TRBJ2-7; the D gene is possibly TRBD2 (6 bases). From germline, CDR1 is SGHRS and CDR2 YFSETQ. Between the trimmed V and J ends, which lost 4 bases and 2 bases, there was a span of 13 bases. This CDR3 contains 14 residues. The CDR3 nucleotides are TGCGCCAGCAGCCCCGGGACTGCCACCTACGAGCAGTACTTC. Encoded protein: CASSPGTATYEQYF. The full variable domain, in which reference TRBV5-1 and TRBJ2-7 provide the parts outside the CDR3, is KAGVTQTPRYLIKTRGQQVTLSCSPISGHRSVSWYQQTPGQGLQFLFEYFSETQRNKGNFPGRFSGRQFSNSRSEMNVSTLELGDSALYLCASSPGTATYEQYFGPGTRLTVT.

The rearrangement links TRBV4-2 to TRBJ2-5; 13 nucleotides agree with TRBD2. CDR3 length equals 15 residues. V shed 0 bases and J 5 bases; nucleotides not matched to a gene: 0. Per the germline V gene, CDR1 is LGHNA and CDR2 is YNFKEQ. CDR3 coding DNA: TGTGCCAGCAGCCAAGAGACTAGCGGGAGGGAGACCCAGTACTTC. This gives the protein CASSQETSGRETQYF.

The chain joins TRBV19 to TRBJ2-1; 16 bases match TRBD2. Losses at the gene ends were 8 bases for V and 4 bases for J; bases not matched to a gene: 5. The CDR3 loop spans 16 amino acids. The V gene's germline CDR1 is LNHDA and CDR2 SQIVND (reference sequence). This CDR3 is CASLGLAGGQYNEQFF. The CDR3 nucleotides are TGTGCCAGTCTGGGACTAGCGGGAGGGCAGTACAATGAGCAGTTCTTC.

This clone has just a few counts. The V and J genes are TRBV19 and TRBJ2-1; D not certain. This CDR3 is built from 10 residues. The V and J ends lost 5 bases and 8 bases respectively, with 4 bases between them. Germline V gene data show CDR1 as LNHDA and CDR2 as SQIVND (reference sequence). The CDR3 nucleotides are TGTGCCAGTAGTCAGGATGAGCAGTTCTTC. Its translation: CASSQDEQFF.

V usage is TRBV29-1 and J usage is TRBJ1-2; TRBD1 matches at 9 bases. CDR1 and CDR2 from the germline V gene are SQVTM and ANQGSEA. J was trimmed by 7 bases and V by 4 bases; bases with no gene match: 4. The CDR3 is made up of 12 amino acids. CDR3 residues: CSVVQGAIGYTF. CDR3 in DNA: TGCAGCGTTGTACAGGGGGCGATTGGCTACACCTTC.

The chain is built from TRBV5-3 and TRBJ1-2; 9 bases fit TRBD1. TRBV5-3 is marked as an open reading frame, function uncertain. This CDR3 contains 14 residues. After removal of 3 bases from V and 1 base from J, the junction contained 1 base not matched to a gene. CDR3 amino acids: CARSWDRVNYGYTF. The CDR3 DNA follows: TGTGCCAGAAGCTGGGACAGGGTTAACTATGGCTACACCTTC.

This clone was counted only a few times. The chain couples TRBV19 to TRBJ2-3; perhaps TRBD1 as D (6 bases). Germline lookup yields CDR1 LNHDA and CDR2 SQIVND (reference sequence). This CDR3 is built from 15 residues. V was shortened by 1 base and J by 0 bases, with 8 bases between the two germline ends. The CDR3 DNA sequence: TGTGCCAGTAGTATAGGGACAGCTAGCACAGATACGCAGTATTTT. Its translation: CASSIGTASTDTQYF. Combining the CDR3 with reference TRBV19 and TRBJ2-3 gives the whole variable domain DGGITQSPKYLFRKEGQNVTLSCEQNLNHDAMYWYRQDPGQGLRLIYYSQIVNDFQKGDIAEGYSVSREKKESFPLTVTSAQKNPTAFYLCASSIGTASTDTQYFGPGTRLTVL.

This chain connects TRBV30 to TRBJ1-2, with D tentatively TRBD1 (5 bases). Deletions cut 5 bases from V and 3 bases from J, with 10 bases between. There are 12 residues in the CDR3. Germline CDR1 reads GTSNPN; CDR2 reads SVGIG (reference sequence). This CDR3 reads CAWVRGYYGYTF. The CDR3 DNA reads TGTGCCTGGGTTAGGGGATACTATGGCTACACCTTC.

The genes are TRBV5-6 and TRBJ2-3; a possible D gene is TRBD2 (5 bases). This CDR3 comprises 14 residues. V lost 2 bases and J 5 bases, leaving 12 bases between the germline ends. CDR1 SGHDT and CDR2 YYEEEE come from the germline V gene. CDR3 nucleotide sequence: TGTGCCAGCAGCTTCCCAGGACGGGGAGATACGCAGTATTTT. Protein product: CASSFPGRGDTQYF.

The genes are TRBV4-3 and TRBJ1-1; 7 nucleotides agree with TRBD1. The CDR3 is 12 amino acids. The germline CDR1 and CDR2 sequences are LGHNA and YSLEER. V lost 4 bases to trimming and J lost 6 bases; unmatched junction nucleotides: 2. The DNA for the CDR3 is TGCGCCAGCAGCCGAGGGACAGCTGAAGCTTTCTTT. This sequence encodes CASSRGTAEAFF.

This clone appeared a single time. This chain joins TRBV28 and TRBJ1-2, with a weak D call TRBD1 (5 bases). V lost 2 bases, J lost 3 bases, and 7 bases lay in between. The CDR3 sequence is 13 residues long. Germline-derived CDR1 and CDR2 are MDHEN and SYDVKM. This CDR3 reads CASSLTGDYGYTF. The CDR3 bases are TGTGCCAGCAGTTTAACAGGAGACTATGGCTACACCTTC.

This chain links TRBV2 with TRBJ2-3; D is unclear. The V gene's germline CDR1 is SNHLY and CDR2 FYNNEI. This CDR3 region has 13 residues. With 2 bases removed from V and 2 bases from J, the gap between germline ends came to 5 bases. The CDR3 nucleotides read TGTGCCAGCAGTGAACCCTACACAGATACGCAGTATTTT. It translates to CASSEPYTDTQYF. Full variable domain (outside the CDR3, taken from reference TRBV2 and TRBJ2-3): EPEVTQTPSHQVTQMGQEVILRCVPISNHLYFYWYRQILGQKVEFLVSFYNNEISEKSEIFDDQFSVERPDGSNFTLKIRSTKLEDSAMYFCASSEPYTDTQYFGPGTRLTVL.

This clone was counted once. The J gene is TRBJ2-7, the V gene TRBV7-2; 14 bases line up with TRBD2. Germline CDR1 SGHTA, CDR2 FQGNSA. The CDR3 is made up of 17 amino acids. The junction had 11 bases not matched to a gene; V was cut back by 4 bases and J by 6 bases. CDR3: CASSSGLAGGPEGEQYF. The CDR3 DNA sequence: TGTGCCAGCAGCTCCGGACTAGCGGGAGGTCCTGAGGGCGAGCAGTACTTC.

The V and J genes are TRBV7-6 and TRBJ2-7, with 9 bases lining up with TRBD1. CDR1 is SGHVS and CDR2 is FNYEAQ in the germline V gene. The CDR3 extends over 17 amino acids. Trimming removed 5 bases from V and 5 bases from J; junction bases left unmatched: 16. CDR3 nucleotides: TGTGCCAGCAGCCCAACTATCGGGACAGGGCTGGCGGACGAGCAGTACTTC. Protein sequence: CASSPTIGTGLADEQYF.

The chain's CDR3 is CASSFPADTQYF. The CDR3 DNA reads as TGTGCCAGCAGTTTCCCAGCAGATACGCAGTATTTT. The chain combines TRBV27 with TRBJ2-3; D is unresolved. The CDR3 runs to 12 residues. The V and J ends lost 3 bases and 4 bases respectively, with 5 bases between them. Germline V gene lookup returns CDR1 MNHEY and CDR2 SMNVEV (reference sequence).

Details on this clone: The same CDR3 is also encoded by other DNA sequences in this sample. The chain carries TRBV19 and TRBJ2-7; tentative D call: TRBD1 (6 bases). Looked up from germline, CDR1 is LNHDA and CDR2 is SQIVND (reference sequence). Trimming left V 4 bases short and J 1 base short, with 11 bases between. The CDR3 totals 14 residues. DNA for the CDR3: TGTGCCAGTAGTACGCAGGGGCTTTCCTACGAGCAGTACTTC. Its protein product is CASSTQGLSYEQYF.